This T cell receptor (beta chain) was found in a study of blood T cell repertoires in COVID-19. Study-wide context: The United States, Italy and Spain provided the acute and convalescent COVID-19 samples.

Looked up from germline, CDR1 is SGHTA and CDR2 is FQGNSA. V shed 5 bases and J 1 base; nucleotides not matched to a gene: 3. This CDR3 comprises 14 residues. Seattle cases were enrolled at active infection and followed longitudinally. Sequencing was performed with immunoSEQ multiplex PCR; in TCRdb, only in-frame clones are kept and a portion is missing. The sample includes around 150,000 clones, 85% to 95% seen only once; the top ten take approximately 2%. Sequenced: peripheral blood. The origin of this receptor is a woman aged 55-70 years with COVID-19, enrolled during active disease. V usage is TRBV7-2 and J usage is TRBJ1-2, with 8 positions matching TRBD1. DNA of the CDR3: TGTGCCAGCAGCCACGGACAGGGTAACTATGGCTACACCTTC. Amino acids: CASSHGQGNYGYTF.